Sequencing of this TCR beta chain was carried out in a study of shared clonotypes between healthy human individuals. The CDR3 consists of 13 residues. Trimming took off 7 bases at V and 4 bases at J, with 12 bases between the two ends. Germline loops: CDR1 LNHDA, CDR2 SQIVND (reference sequence). This table comes from immunoSEQ multiplex PCR, and its TCRdb copy is limited to in-frame clones, with some not included. The table shows some 2,100,000 clones, with 85% to 95% occurring only once. Terminally differentiated effector memory CD45RA+ cells were excluded by CCR7 positive selection of CD45RO-negative cells. The donors were all Caucasian adults (living in Nashville, Tennessee).

The sequence was obtained from a man aged 18 to 29 in good health. Some clones in this sample may be carry-over from other donors' samples. V usage is TRBV19 and J usage is TRBJ2-3; D is perhaps TRBD2 (6 bases). The sample was naive CD8+ T cells from PBMCs. CDR3 region: CASTSTGADTQYF. The CDR3 DNA reads as TGTGCCAGTACCTCTACGGGAGCAGATACGCAGTATTTT. The whole variable domain, remainder taken from reference TRBV19 and TRBJ2-3, is DGGITQSPKYLFRKEGQNVTLSCEQNLNHDAMYWYRQDPGQGLRLIYYSQIVNDFQKGDIAEGYSVSREKKESFPLTVTSAQKNPTAFYLCASTSTGADTQYFGPGTRLTVL.